This record covers a single TCR beta chain. Its antigen remains unidentified. The data belong to a study of chemoradiotherapy in HPV16-positive cancers. Repeated repertoire sampling spanned the course of chemoradiotherapy. General study points: During treatment, candidate HPV-specific clones and E7-related motifs expanded in tumor. The functional HPV-specific definition rests on just two HPV16-positive patients.

CDR1 and CDR2 (germline): LNHDA, SQIVND (reference sequence). The CDR3 runs 17 residues. Trimming left V 5 bases short and J 2 bases short, with 19 bases between. Sequencing was performed with immunoSEQ multiplex PCR; in TCRdb, only in-frame clones are kept and a portion is missing. Here the sample spans 9,500 to 12,000 clones, around 70% being singletons. This receptor was identified in a human donor with HPV-associated anogenital cancer. The chain uses TRBV19 and TRBJ1-5; D unresolved. Sample collection occurred from a patient who underwent chemoradiotherapy. DNA of the CDR3: TGTGCCAGTAGTCTACGGAGTGGCGGGGTCGGCAATCAGCCCCAGCATTTT. Translation gives CASSLRSGGVGNQPQHF.